These 3 T cell receptor beta chains originate from one sample sequenced in a study of control samples from healthy donors and cancer patients. Clones were read by immunoSEQ multiplex PCR, and TCRdb kept only the in-frame ones, dropping some. The table lists about 230,000 clones, roughly 87% of them singletons, with about an eighth in the top ten. The specimen was PBMCs. Receptors were obtained from a woman aged 55-70 years with lung cancer.

This clone was picked up one time. J is TRBJ1-4 and V is TRBV7-2; possible D gene TRBD1, 6 bases. This CDR3 region has 16 residues. Looked up from germline, CDR1 is SGHTA and CDR2 is FQGNSA. Deletions cut 5 bases from V and 2 bases from J, with 15 bases between. The CDR3 DNA reads as TGTGCCAGCAGCCATCCAAGGGGGGGGACTAATGAAAAACTGTTTTTT. Its translation is CASSHPRGGTNEKLFF.

The CDR3 DNA reads TGTGCCAGCAGCCGACAGGGGTTGAGCACCGGGGAGCTGTTTTTT. Translating it yields CASSRQGLSTGELFF. J is TRBJ2-2 and V is TRBV9; TRBD1 agrees at 8 bases. With 4 bases clipped from V and 4 bases from J, the junction kept 6 bases outside the gene matches. Germline lookup yields CDR1 SGDLS and CDR2 YYNGEE. The CDR3 has 15 residues.

The chain couples TRBV18 to TRBJ2-5; D ambiguous. Trimming took off 3 bases at V and 1 base at J, with 15 bases between the two ends. CDR1 is KGHSH and CDR2 is LQKENI in the germline V gene. The CDR3 runs to 16 residues. CDR3 sequence reads: CASSPFSPQTQETQYF. DNA of the CDR3: TGTGCCAGCTCACCGTTTTCCCCACAGACCCAAGAGACCCAGTACTTC.